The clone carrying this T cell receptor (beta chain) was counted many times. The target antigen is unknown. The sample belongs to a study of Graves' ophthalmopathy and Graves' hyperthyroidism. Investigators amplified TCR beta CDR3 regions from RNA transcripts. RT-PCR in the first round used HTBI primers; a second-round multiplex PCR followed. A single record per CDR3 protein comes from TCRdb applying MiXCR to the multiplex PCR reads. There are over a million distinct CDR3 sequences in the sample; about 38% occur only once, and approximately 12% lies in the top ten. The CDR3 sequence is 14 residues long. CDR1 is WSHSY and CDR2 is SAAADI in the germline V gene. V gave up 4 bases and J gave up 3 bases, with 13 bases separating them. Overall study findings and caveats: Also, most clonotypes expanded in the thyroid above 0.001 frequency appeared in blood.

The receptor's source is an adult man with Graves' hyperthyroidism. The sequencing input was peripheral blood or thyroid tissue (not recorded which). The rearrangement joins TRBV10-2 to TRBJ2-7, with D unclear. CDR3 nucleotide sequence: TGCGCCAGCAGTGTTAGCTTAGGAGTCTACGAGCAGTACTTC. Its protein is CASSVSLGVYEQYF.